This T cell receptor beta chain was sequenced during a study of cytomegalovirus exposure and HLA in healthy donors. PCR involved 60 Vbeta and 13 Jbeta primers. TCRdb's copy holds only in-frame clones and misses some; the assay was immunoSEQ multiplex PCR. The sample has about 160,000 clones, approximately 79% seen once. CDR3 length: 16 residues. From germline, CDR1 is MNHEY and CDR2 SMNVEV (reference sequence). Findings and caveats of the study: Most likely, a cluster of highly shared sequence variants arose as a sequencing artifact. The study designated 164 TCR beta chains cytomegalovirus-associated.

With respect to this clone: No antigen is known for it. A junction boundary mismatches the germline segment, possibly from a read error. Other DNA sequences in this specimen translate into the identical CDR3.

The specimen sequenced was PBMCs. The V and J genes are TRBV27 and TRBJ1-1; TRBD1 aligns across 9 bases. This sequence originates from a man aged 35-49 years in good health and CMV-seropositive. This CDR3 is CASRRGQGTVNTEAFF. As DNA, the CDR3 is TGCGCCAGCAGGCGTGGACAGGGGACAGTGAACACTGAAGCTTTCTTT.